This T cell receptor (beta chain) came from a study of tumor-infiltrating lymphocytes in primary liver carcinoma. With respect to this clonotype: The antigen is not known. Here the CDR3 omits its conserved ending phenylalanine or tryptophan, so a read error is the likely source.

Reverse transcription of approximately 500 ng total RNA with a constant-region primer produced TCR beta cDNA. Three nested multiplex PCR rounds of slightly modified ARM-PCR generated TCR beta libraries. TRBV1-TRBV30 forward and Cbeta reverse primers drove the first two approximately 11-cycle rounds. MiXCR was run by TCRdb on the multiplex PCR reads, yielding one entry per CDR3 protein. The top ten clones hold 15% to 20% of a sample with 250,000 to 350,000 distinct CDR3 sequences, approximately 54% of them seen once. The CDR3 covers 14 residues. Germline V lookup: CDR1 SGHAT, CDR2 FQNNGV. RNA was extracted from whole blood without cell sorting, alongside germline DNA. Study-wide findings and caveats: Tumor region pairs showed greater overlap than either tumor-adjacent or tumor-blood pairs did.

This clonotype was obtained from a woman in her thirties with primary liver carcinoma and hepatitis B virus infection. Specimen: peripheral blood. The chain combines TRBV11-2 with TRBJ2-3, with 9 nucleotides matching TRBD2. As DNA, the CDR3 is TGTGCCAGCAGTTTAGTAGCGGGAGTGTTCATGCAGTATTTA. This codes for CASSLVAGVFMQYL.